The clone carrying this T cell receptor (beta chain) was counted between two and nine times. With 60 Vbeta and 13 Jbeta primers, the PCR was carried out. Profiling relied on immunoSEQ multiplex PCR, and the TCRdb table lists in-frame clones only, not all of them. The sample has approximately 200,000 clones; approximately 81% are singletons. Germline-derived CDR1 and CDR2 are GTSNPN and SVGIG (reference sequence). V shed 1 base and J shed 4 bases, with 19 bases lying between them. The CDR3 extends over 16 amino acids. This record comes from a study of cytomegalovirus exposure and HLA in healthy donors.

Sequenced input: PBMCs. V usage is TRBV30 and J usage is TRBJ1-1; D possibly corresponds to TRBD1 (6 bases). This sequence originates from a woman in her late teens or twenties in good health and CMV-seropositive. The CDR3 DNA sequence: TGTGCCTGGAGTGACATCTGGCGGGGGCTTAGCACTGAAGCTTTCTTT. It codes for CAWSDIWRGLSTEAFF.